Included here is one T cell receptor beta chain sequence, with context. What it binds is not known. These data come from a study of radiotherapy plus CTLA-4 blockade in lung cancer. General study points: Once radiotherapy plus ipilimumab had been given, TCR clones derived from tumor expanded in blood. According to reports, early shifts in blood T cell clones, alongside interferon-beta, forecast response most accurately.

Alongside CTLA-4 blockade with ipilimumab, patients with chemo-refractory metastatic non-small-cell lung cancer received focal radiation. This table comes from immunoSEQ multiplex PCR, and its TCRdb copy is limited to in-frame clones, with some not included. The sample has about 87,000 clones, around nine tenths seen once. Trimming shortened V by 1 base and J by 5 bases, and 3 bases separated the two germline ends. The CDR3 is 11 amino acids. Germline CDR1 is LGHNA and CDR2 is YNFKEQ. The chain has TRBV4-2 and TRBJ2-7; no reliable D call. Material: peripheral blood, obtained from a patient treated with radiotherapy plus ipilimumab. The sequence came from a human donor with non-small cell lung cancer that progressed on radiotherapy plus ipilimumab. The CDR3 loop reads CASSQAHEQYF. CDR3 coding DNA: TGTGCCAGCAGCCAAGCGCACGAGCAGTACTTC.